Sequencing of this T cell receptor (beta chain) was carried out in a study of Graves' ophthalmopathy and Graves' hyperthyroidism. Across the whole study: The authors collected peripheral blood at initial diagnosis, before any treatment.

With a duration under 3 months, ophthalmopathy in the donors showed moderate-to-severe activity, CAS ≥3 and NOSPECS ≥4. Patients were excluded if they had other autoimmune diseases or uncontrolled infections, and likewise if pregnancy or lactation applied. This clonotype came up a few times. Scientists amplified the TCR beta CDR3 regions from RNA transcripts. HTBI-primed RT-PCR formed the first round, and a multiplex PCR formed the second. In TCRdb, the multiplex PCR reads were re-called with MiXCR into one record per CDR3 protein. The data show hundreds of thousands of distinct CDR3 sequences, around 45% seen once. The germline V gene has CDR1 MRHNA and CDR2 SNTAGT. V shed 0 bases and J shed 3 bases, with 8 bases lying between them. The CDR3 sequence is 15 residues long.

The sample taken for sequencing was peripheral blood. The receptor was derived from an adult man with Graves' ophthalmopathy. The genes are TRBV6-4 and TRBJ2-2, with D hard to call. CDR3 protein: CASSDSKGDTGELFF. In DNA, the CDR3 is TGTGCCAGCAGTGACTCGAAAGGCGACACCGGGGAGCTGTTTTTT.